The clone carrying this T cell receptor beta chain showed up just a few times. The antigen remains undetermined. TCRdb keeps only in-frame clones here, not all; method: immunoSEQ multiplex PCR. The profile shows 150,000 to 200,000 clones, around 84% of them singletons. This sample is drawn from a study of cytomegalovirus exposure and HLA in healthy donors. Turning to the study itself: Both the 120 validation repertoires and the approximately 640 first-cohort repertoires used the same platform, as reported by a later analysis. Study-wide results and caveats: Specificity for CMV antigens was confirmed in vitro for a few of the CMV-associated chains. There were 150 to 200 TCR beta chains listed as cytomegalovirus-associated.

The donors were part of the validation cohort of 100 to 150 subjects. That cohort was separate from the first cohort, which comprised 550 to 750 subjects. Trimming took off 3 bases at V and 8 bases at J, with 4 bases between the two ends. Germline V gene data show CDR1 as SQVTM and CDR2 as ANQGSEA. The length of the CDR3 is 9 residues. What was sequenced was PBMCs. V gene TRBV29-1 combines with J gene TRBJ1-2; D gene unclear. The clonotype originates from a man aged 18 to 29 in good health and CMV-seropositive. The CDR3 bases are TGCAGCGTTGATCAGGGCTACACCTTC. Encoded protein: CSVDQGYTF.